The T cell receptor (beta chain) under discussion was sequenced for a study of shared clonotypes between healthy human individuals. General observations from the study: Limitation of the genetic and exposure-history diversity represented came from the few donors.

This table comes from immunoSEQ multiplex PCR, and its TCRdb copy is limited to in-frame clones, with some not included. The table has roughly 640,000 clones, 97% seen once. Subsets obtained from CD4+ cells comprised CD45RA+ naive and CD45RA-negative memory cells. About this clone: Its specificity is not known.

The clonotype comes from a woman aged 30 to 39 in good health. Sequencing was carried out using naive CD4+ T cells sorted from blood. The subset is: CD45RA+ positively selected.

CDR3 nucleotides: TGCGCCAGCAGTGAGGGACAGGGCCTCTACGAGCAGTACTTC. It specifies CASSEGQGLYEQYF. The chain carries TRBV10-1 and TRBJ2-7; 8 positions agree with TRBD1. This CDR3 spans 14 amino acids. Germline assignment: CDR1 WNHNN and CDR2 SYGVQD (reference sequence). The junction had 3 bases not matched to a gene; V was cut back by 2 bases and J by 3 bases.